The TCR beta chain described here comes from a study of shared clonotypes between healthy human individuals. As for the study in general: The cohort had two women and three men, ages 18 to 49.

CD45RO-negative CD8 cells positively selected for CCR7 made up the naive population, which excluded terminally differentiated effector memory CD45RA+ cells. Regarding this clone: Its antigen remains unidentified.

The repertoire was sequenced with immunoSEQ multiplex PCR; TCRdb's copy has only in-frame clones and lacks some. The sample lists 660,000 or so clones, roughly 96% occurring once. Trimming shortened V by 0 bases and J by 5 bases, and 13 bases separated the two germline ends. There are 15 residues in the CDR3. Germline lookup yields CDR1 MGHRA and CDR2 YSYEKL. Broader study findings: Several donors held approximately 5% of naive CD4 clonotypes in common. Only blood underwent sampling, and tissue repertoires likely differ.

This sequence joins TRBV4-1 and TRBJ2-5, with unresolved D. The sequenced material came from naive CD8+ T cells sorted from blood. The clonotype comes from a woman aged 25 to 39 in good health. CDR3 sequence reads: CASSQDRRFGETQYF. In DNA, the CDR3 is TGCGCCAGCAGCCAAGATAGGCGGTTCGGGGAGACCCAGTACTTC.